This TCR beta chain was captured in a study of blood T cell repertoires in COVID-19. Using immunoSEQ multiplex PCR, the repertoire was profiled, and TCRdb retains in-frame clones only, with some absent. Counted here are 200,000 or so clones, about 88% occurring once; the ten biggest clones make up under 3%. CDR3 size: 13 residues. V was pared by 4 bases and J by 8 bases, with 14 bases between. Germline V gene sequence: CDR1 SGHTA, CDR2 FQGNSA. The V gene is TRBV7-2, the J gene TRBJ1-2; D may be TRBD1 (5 bases). The source is a woman younger than 45 who had recovered from COVID-19. The sequencing input was PBMCs or T cells enriched from blood (not recorded which). DNA of the CDR3: TGTGCCAGCAGCTCGTCAGGGCGTATGGGCTACACCTTC. It is translated as CASSSSGRMGYTF.